The 30 T cell receptor beta chains presented below share a single source sample, sequenced in a study of OX40 agonist ivuxolimab in advanced cancers. Generated by immunoSEQ multiplex PCR, the TCRdb table keeps only in-frame clones and is missing some. Among over 45,000 clones listed, about 88% were seen once. This sample comprised CD4+ or CD8+ T cells sorted from blood, obtained in a trial of the OX40 agonist ivuxolimab. These receptor sequences come from an adult with an advanced solid tumor such as melanoma, head and neck, liver or kidney cancer.

The chain carries TRBV6-1 and TRBJ1-5; D may be TRBD1 (5 bases). With 4 bases removed from V and 7 bases from J, the gap between germline ends came to 17 bases. The CDR3 length is 15 residues. CDR1 MNHNS and CDR2 SASEGT come from the germline V gene. CDR3 sequence: CASSGPIEGTQPQHF. The CDR3 DNA is TGTGCCAGCAGTGGACCTATTGAAGGGACCCAGCCCCAGCATTTT.

The rearrangement links TRBV7-9 to TRBJ1-2, with a possible D match to TRBD1 (5 bases). There are 16 residues in the CDR3. Deletions cut 5 bases from V and 3 bases from J, with 19 bases between. Germline V lookup: CDR1 SEHNR, CDR2 FQNEAQ (reference sequence). The chain's CDR3 is CASSTLRDSPHYGYTF. In nucleotides, the CDR3 is TGTGCCAGCAGCACTCTTCGAGACAGCCCACACTATGGCTACACCTTC.

The V call is TRBV6-1, the J call TRBJ2-1; 8 bases agree with TRBD2. The trim removed 1 base at V and 9 bases at J, leaving 2 bases unmatched. The germline CDR1 and CDR2 sequences are MNHNS and SASEGT. This CDR3 has 13 residues. CDR3 loop: CASSEVAGGEQFF. The CDR3 DNA reads as TGTGCCAGCAGTGAAGTGGCGGGAGGTGAGCAGTTCTTC.

This sequence joins TRBV9 and TRBJ2-2, with D perhaps matching TRBD2 (5 bases). This CDR3 contains 14 residues. Germline V gene lookup returns CDR1 SGDLS and CDR2 YYNGEE. Between the trimmed V and J ends, which lost 4 bases and 7 bases, there was a span of 14 bases. CDR3 loop: CASSTTGGGGELFF. Written as DNA, the CDR3 is TGTGCCAGCAGCACCACTGGAGGTGGCGGGGAGCTGTTTTTT.

The chain recombines TRBV25-1 with TRBJ2-5; D unclear. The CDR3 has 14 residues. V lost 3 bases, J lost 5 bases, and 13 bases lay in between. In germline, CDR1 is MGHDK, CDR2 SYGVNS. In nucleotides, the CDR3 is TGTGCCAGCAGTGACCCAAGACCTGGGGAGACCCAGTACTTC. Translation gives CASSDPRPGETQYF.

The table lists this clone with a count of one. This chain joins TRBV5-6 and TRBJ1-1; weak D call: TRBD1 (5 bases). Germline V gene lookup returns CDR1 SGHDT and CDR2 YYEEEE. V dropped 3 bases and J dropped 2 bases, with 17 bases sitting between them. The CDR3 runs 16 residues. The DNA for the CDR3 is TGTGCCAGCAGCTATACGGGACGCTCGATCAACACTGAAGCTTTCTTT. It translates to CASSYTGRSINTEAFF.

V usage is TRBV9 and J usage is TRBJ2-7; D is unresolved. Trimming removed 0 bases from V and 1 base from J, with 17 bases in between. In germline, CDR1 is SGDLS, CDR2 YYNGEE. The CDR3 length is 17 residues. Here the CDR3 reads CASSVGLLDFGSYEQYF. CDR3 nucleotides: TGTGCCAGCAGCGTAGGACTTCTGGATTTTGGGTCCTACGAGCAGTACTTC.

The J gene is TRBJ2-7, the V gene TRBV29-1; 12 nucleotides align to TRBD1. The CDR3 runs 14 residues. V shed 3 bases, J shed 5 bases, and the junction held 5 bases outside the gene matches. In germline, CDR1 is SQVTM, CDR2 ANQGSEA. The CDR3 here is CSVESGTGGHEQYF. Here the CDR3 DNA reads TGCAGCGTTGAGTCGGGGACAGGGGGCCACGAGCAGTACTTC.

This clone was found once. The gene calls are TRBV7-8 and TRBJ2-3, with D perhaps being TRBD1 or TRBD2 (6 bases each). The CDR3 loop spans 17 amino acids. The germline CDR1 and CDR2 sequences are SGHVS and FQNEAQ. Deletions cut 1 base from V and 1 base from J, with 15 bases between. This CDR3 reads CASSLGGGAGGTDTQYF. The CDR3 DNA is TGTGCCAGCAGCTTAGGAGGCGGGGCAGGGGGCACAGATACGCAGTATTTT.

V usage is TRBV7-9 and J usage is TRBJ2-3; D is undetermined. Germline V lookup: CDR1 SEHNR, CDR2 FQNEAQ (reference sequence). Trimming took off 0 bases at V and 2 bases at J, with 6 bases between the two ends. The CDR3 is 14 amino acids. The CDR3 spells CASSLAEVTDTQYF. DNA of the CDR3: TGTGCCAGCAGCTTAGCCGAAGTCACAGATACGCAGTATTTT.

This chain joins TRBV6-1 and TRBJ2-7; 8 bases are a match to TRBD2. CDR1 and CDR2 (germline): MNHNS, SASEGT. The CDR3 totals 15 residues. V was clipped by 6 bases and J by 1 base; unmatched bases: 8. CDR3 in DNA: TGTGCCAGCAGGGGACTGAGCGGGAGTTCCTACGAGCAGTACTTC. Translation gives CASRGLSGSSYEQYF.

About this clone itself: At one end, the junction sequence differs from germline, possibly due to a read error. The gene calls are TRBV7-7 and TRBJ2-5, with unresolved D. Germline lookup yields CDR1 SSHAT and CDR2 FNYEAQ (reference sequence). This CDR3 contains 13 residues. The CDR3 DNA reads TGTGCTAGCAGCTCCCGGGCCCAAGAGACCCAGTACTTC. As protein: CASSSRAQETQYF. Complete variable domain (other parts from reference TRBV7-7 and TRBJ2-5): GAGVSQSPRYKVTKRGQDVTLRCDPISSHATLYWYQQALGQGPEFLTYFNYEAQPDKSGLPSDRFSAERPEGSISTLTIQRTEQRDSAMYRCASSSRAQETQYFGPGTRLLVL.

The rearrangement links TRBV7-9 to TRBJ2-7; 9 bases are shared with TRBD1. The CDR3 has 15 residues. V lost 2 bases and J lost 5; bases outside the gene matches: 7. CDR1 and CDR2 (germline): SEHNR, FQNEAQ (reference sequence). The CDR3 here is CASSLSTGGLNEQYF. The CDR3 bases are TGTGCCAGCAGCTTAAGCACAGGGGGCTTGAACGAGCAGTACTTC.

This clone has a handful of counts. The genes are TRBV5-6 and TRBJ2-7, with a possible D match to TRBD2 (6 bases). V lost 5 bases and J 7 bases, leaving 19 bases between the germline ends. The CDR3 length is 14 residues. Per the germline V gene, CDR1 is SGHDT and CDR2 is YYEEEE. Here the CDR3 reads CASSFGTGSGEQYF. Here the CDR3 DNA reads TGTGCCAGCAGTTTTGGGACTGGGTCCGGGGAGCAGTACTTC. Supplemented by reference TRBV5-6 and TRBJ2-7, the full variable domain reads DAGVTQSPTHLIKTRGQQVTLRCSPKSGHDTVSWYQQALGQGPQFIFQYYEEEERQRGNFPDRFSGHQFPNYSSELNVNALLLGDSALYLCASSFGTGSGEQYFGPGTRLTVT.

This sequence joins TRBV30 and TRBJ2-3; no firm D call. Germline CDR1 GTSNPN, CDR2 SVGIG (reference sequence). V was clipped by 0 bases and J by 2 bases, with 3 bases between them. The CDR3 extends over 12 amino acids. The CDR3 nucleotides read TGTGCCTGGAGTGTTGTCACAGATACGCAGTATTTT. Protein sequence: CAWSVVTDTQYF. Filled out from reference TRBV30 and TRBJ2-3, the complete variable domain reads SQTIHQWPATLVQPVGSPLSLECTVEGTSNPNLYWYRQAAGRGLQLLFYSVGIGQISSEVPQNLSASRPQDRQFILSSKKLLLSDSGFYLCAWSVVTDTQYFGPGTRLTVL.

Only a few counts were recorded for this clone. V and J are TRBV11-2 and TRBJ1-2; D not certain. The CDR3 consists of 14 residues. CDR1 SGHAT and CDR2 FQNNGV come from the germline V gene. V lost 5 bases and J 2 bases, leaving 12 bases between the germline ends. The CDR3 loop is CASSPRVSNYGYTF. The CDR3 region has the DNA TGTGCCAGCAGCCCGCGGGTTTCGAACTATGGCTACACCTTC.

In its sample, this clone was seen a few times. The genes are TRBV28 and TRBJ2-7; D is unresolved. Germline CDR1 reads MDHEN; CDR2 reads SYDVKM. Trimming took 5 bases from V and 7 from J, leaving 15 bases between them. The CDR3 spans 13 residues. CDR3 in amino acids: CASSQATVGEQYF. CDR3 sequence (DNA): TGTGCCAGCAGTCAGGCAACCGTGGGTGAGCAGTACTTC.

The genes are TRBV5-1 and TRBJ2-5, with D maybe TRBD1 (5 bases). The CDR3 consists of 14 residues. V was pared by 1 base and J by 2 bases, with 9 bases between. CDR1 and CDR2 (germline): SGHRS, YFSETQ. The chain's CDR3 is CASSLTGPQETQYF. The CDR3 coding sequence is TGCGCCAGCAGCTTGACAGGACCTCAAGAGACCCAGTACTTC.

The chain couples TRBV2 to TRBJ2-2; no reliable D call. V was pared by 3 bases and J by 7 bases, with 9 bases between. Germline V gene sequence: CDR1 SNHLY, CDR2 FYNNEI. The CDR3 is 13 amino acids. In nucleotides, the CDR3 is TGTGCCAGCAGTGAGTTCCGGAGCGGGGAGCTGTTTTTT. It codes for CASSEFRSGELFF. Full variable domain (remainder filled in from reference TRBV2 and TRBJ2-2): EPEVTQTPSHQVTQMGQEVILRCVPISNHLYFYWYRQILGQKVEFLVSFYNNEISEKSEIFDDQFSVERPDGSNFTLKIRSTKLEDSAMYFCASSEFRSGELFFGEGSRLTVL.

The rearrangement links TRBV11-3 to TRBJ2-1, with TRBD2 identical over 9 bases. This CDR3 region has 15 residues. Unmatched junction bases numbered 10, after V lost 4 bases and J lost 9 bases. Germline V gene data show CDR1 as SGHNT and CDR2 as YENEEA. CDR3: CASSSRGVAGVEQFF. The CDR3 coding sequence is TGTGCCAGCAGCTCCCGGGGGGTAGCGGGAGTTGAGCAGTTCTTC. Full variable domain (outside the CDR3, taken from reference TRBV11-3 and TRBJ2-1): EAGVVQSPRYKIIEKKQPVAFWCNPISGHNTLYWYLQNLGQGPELLIRYENEEAVDDSQLPKDRFSAERLKGVDSTLKIQPAELGDSAVYLCASSSRGVAGVEQFFGPGTRLTVL.

The CDR3 nucleotides are TGTGCCAGCAGTGAAGGGCAGGGAAGGACTGAAGCTTTCTTT. Amino acids: CASSEGQGRTEAFF. The gene calls are TRBV2 and TRBJ1-1; D is perhaps TRBD1 (5 bases). The CDR3 length is 14 residues. The germline gives CDR1 SNHLY, CDR2 FYNNEI. Trimming took off 1 base at V and 5 bases at J, with 11 bases between the two ends. The whole variable domain, filled in from reference TRBV2 and TRBJ1-1, reads EPEVTQTPSHQVTQMGQEVILRCVPISNHLYFYWYRQILGQKVEFLVSFYNNEISEKSEIFDDQFSVERPDGSNFTLKIRSTKLEDSAMYFCASSEGQGRTEAFFGQGTRLTVV.

The chain is built from TRBV7-6 and TRBJ2-7; no firm D call. V gave up 3 bases and J gave up 6 bases, with 15 bases separating them. The CDR3 length is 14 residues. Germline-derived CDR1 and CDR2 are SGHVS and FNYEAQ. The CDR3 coding sequence is TGTGCCAGCAGCTTCAGACCGAACAACGCCGAGCAGTACTTC. This codes for CASSFRPNNAEQYF. The whole variable domain, filled in from reference TRBV7-6 and TRBJ2-7, reads GAGVSQSPRYKVTKRGQDVALRCDPISGHVSLYWYRQALGQGPEFLTYFNYEAQQDKSGLPNDRFSAERPEGSISTLTIQRTEQRDSAMYRCASSFRPNNAEQYFGPGTRLTVT.

The rearrangement uses TRBV5-1 and TRBJ2-1, with 12 bases identical to TRBD2. V shed 1 base, J shed 6 bases, and the junction held 2 bases outside the gene matches. Germline V lookup: CDR1 SGHRS, CDR2 YFSETQ. The CDR3 loop spans 15 amino acids. The CDR3 is CASSLLAGGSNEQFF. In DNA form, the CDR3 reads TGCGCCAGCAGCTTGCTAGCGGGAGGGAGCAATGAGCAGTTCTTC.

The J gene is TRBJ2-3, the V gene TRBV11-2; TRBD2 agrees at 7 bases. The CDR3 covers 16 residues. J gave up 5 bases and V 0 bases, and 8 bases lay outside the gene matches. CDR1 is SGHAT and CDR2 is FQNNGV in the germline V gene. DNA of the CDR3: TGTGCCAGCAGCTTAGATATAGCGGGCCGCGGAGATACGCAGTATTTT. Encoded protein: CASSLDIAGRGDTQYF. Together with reference TRBV11-2 and TRBJ2-3, the CDR3 gives the full variable domain: EAGVAQSPRYKIIEKRQSVAFWCNPISGHATLYWYQQILGQGPKLLIQFQNNGVVDDSQLPKDRFSAERLKGVDSTLKIQPAKLEDSAVYLCASSLDIAGRGDTQYFGPGTRLTVL.

This chain joins TRBV18 and TRBJ1-5; 7 bases align to TRBD1. CDR3 size: 14 residues. Germline V CDR1 and CDR2: KGHSH, LQKENI. With V trimmed by 5 bases and J by 1 base, 2 bases remained unmatched. The CDR3 loop reads CASSKQGSNQPQHF. Here the CDR3 DNA reads TGTGCCAGCTCAAAACAGGGGAGCAATCAGCCCCAGCATTTT. The variable domain in full, with the rest retrieved from reference TRBV18 and TRBJ1-5, is NAGVMQNPRHLVRRRGQEARLRCSPMKGHSHVYWYRQLPEEGLKFMVYLQKENIIDESGMPKERFSAEFPKEGPSILRIQQVVRGDSAAYFCASSKQGSNQPQHFGDGTRLSIL.

The chain has TRBV27 and TRBJ1-5; 10 bases match TRBD1. V dropped 5 bases and J dropped 2; count of bases not matched to a gene: 0. The CDR3 sequence is 14 residues long. Germline V gene lookup returns CDR1 MNHEY and CDR2 SMNVEV (reference sequence). CDR3 DNA sequence: TGTGCCAGCAGTGGGACAGGGGGCAATCAGCCCCAGCATTTT. Translated: CASSGTGGNQPQHF.

The chain combines TRBV6-1 with TRBJ2-7; D is unresolved. Germline CDR1 and CDR2: MNHNS and SASEGT. The V and J ends lost 8 bases and 0 bases respectively, with 11 bases between them. CDR3 length: 13 amino acids. The CDR3 region has the DNA TGTGCCAGCGATGAGGCCAGCTCCTACGAGCAGTACTTC. Protein product: CASDEASSYEQYF.

The V and J genes are TRBV5-1 and TRBJ2-3; the match to TRBD2 covers 11 bases. This CDR3 spans 15 amino acids. The ends lost 4 bases at V and 5 bases at J; junction bases unmatched: 6. Germline values: CDR1 SGHRS, CDR2 YFSETQ. The CDR3 DNA is TGCGCCAGCAGCCTTAGCGGGAGGGCTGGAGATACGCAGTATTTT. This translates into CASSLSGRAGDTQYF.

The chain links TRBV18 to TRBJ2-2; D not certain. CDR1 is KGHSH, CDR2 LQKENI, per germline. V lost 4 bases and J lost 0, with 9 bases in between. This CDR3 contains 15 residues. Here the CDR3 DNA reads TGTGCCAGCTCACAAGCGCCGACGAACACCGGGGAGCTGTTTTTT. Translation gives CASSQAPTNTGELFF.

V usage is TRBV28 and J usage is TRBJ2-7, with 8 bases that match TRBD2. The CDR3 covers 17 residues. Germline trimming cut 0 bases from V and 1 base from J; bases unmatched to any gene: 8. CDR1 is MDHEN and CDR2 is SYDVKM in the germline V gene. The CDR3 DNA follows: TGTGCCAGCAGTTTATGGATGAGCGGGAGTTCTTCCTACGAGCAGTACTTC. The encoded protein is CASSLWMSGSSSYEQYF.